This T cell receptor (beta chain) derives from a study of OX40 agonist ivuxolimab in advanced cancers. Regarding the study in general: The costimulatory receptor OX40 (CD134) was targeted by ivuxolimab, a fully human IgG2 agonistic monoclonal antibody. The paper covers the monotherapy dose-escalation part of the phase I ivuxolimab trial, which included N = 52 patients. The purpose of peripheral TCRbeta sequencing was to test whether ivuxolimab changed TCR sequence diversity and led to clonal T-cell expansion. Partial responses occurred in three dose-escalation patients, of whom one had hepatocellular carcinoma and two had cutaneous melanoma. Among the roughly 52 dose-escalation patients, about 19 had hepatocellular carcinoma, roughly 15 melanoma, 9 renal cell carcinoma and 9 head and neck cancer. In the dose-escalation cohort, approximately 82% of patients were male, and the mean age was roughly 60 years, with a range of 23 to 79. Patients were allowed to have had prior anti-PD-1, anti-PD-L1 or anti-CTLA-4 therapy, and 40% of the dose-escalation patients had been treated with checkpoint inhibitors. Intravenous ivuxolimab was administered to patients every 2 weeks at six dose levels: 0.01, 0.1, 0.3, 1.5, 3 and 10 mg/kg. Paper-wide results and their limitations: In the 0.1-3.0 mg/kg groups, partial responders had among the lowest normalized peripheral clonal expansion, particularly in CD8+ T cells. Low levels of normalized T-cell clonal expansion were also seen in some patients who did not respond. The antigen specificity of the clonally expanded peripheral T cells was not determined. On average, CD8+ T cells showed more expanded clones than CD4+ T cells after ivuxolimab. At doses of 0.1 to 3.0 mg/kg, clonal expansion of both CD4+ and CD8+ blood T cells was observed from baseline to week 6.

The trial excluded patients who had a history of autoimmune disease or who were on systemic immunosuppression. Peripheral blood for TCR sequencing was collected from all dose cohorts at baseline, on cycle 4 day 1, and on cycle 7 day 1. The samples were drawn from a first-in-human, open-label, multicenter phase I dose-escalation trial of ivuxolimab. Adults with locally advanced or metastatic melanoma, renal cell carcinoma, hepatocellular carcinoma or head and neck squamous cell carcinoma were enrolled in the trial. Before TCR sequencing, CD4+ and CD8+ T cells were separately sorted from peripheral blood. The germline V gene supplies CDR1 LGHNA and CDR2 YSLEER. Counted from cysteine to phenylalanine, this CDR3 has 17 amino acids. The retained sequence is limited to the CDR3, 51 bases, with the frame set at the first base. Relative to germline, V is missing 2 bases and J is missing 4 bases, with 13 bases of the junction outside any gene match.

Comment on this clone: Its recognized antigen is unknown. No much larger clone exists at a distance of one base, and base qualities are not known.

To sequence the TCRbeta CDR3 region, genomic DNA was isolated from the sorted cells. TCRbeta CDR3 regions were sequenced using the immunoSEQ Assay. The table comes from immuneACCESS by way of TCRdb, which keeps in-frame sequences with V and J called. Part of the clones is missing from these tables; in studies checked, under half for an unresolved V gene and the rest for unknown reasons. Across this sample there are about 110,000 clones, with about 91% seen only once. Around 1.2% of the sample comes from the top ten. The receptor's source is an adult with an advanced solid tumor such as melanoma, head and neck, liver or kidney cancer. This sequence uses TRBV4-3 and TRBJ1-2; 7 of the junction bases match TRBD1. The sample was CD4+ or CD8+ T cells sorted from blood, taken in a trial of the OX40 agonist ivuxolimab. This receptor carries the CDR3 CASSQIGGDRAGYGYTF. The sequence in DNA is TGCGCCAGCAGCCAAATCGGGGGAGACAGGGCCGGCTATGGCTACACCTTC.